A selection of T cell receptor beta chains follows, all from one sample in a study of shared clonotypes between healthy human individuals. This table comes from immunoSEQ multiplex PCR, and its TCRdb copy is limited to in-frame clones, with some not included. This table holds hundreds of thousands of clones, about three quarters found once. The sample was memory CD4+ T cells sorted from blood. The receptors come from a woman in her twenties or thirties in good health. Both conserved end residues are part of each CDR3. The D gene is left open where the match is weak. A row's size may be missing; if present it is once, few, many or a size class.

DNA: TGCGCCAGCAGCTTGGGCGCGACGGAGGACGGAGAGACCCAGTACTTC
CDR3: CASSLGATEDGETQYF
size: .
length: 16
V: TRBV5-1
J: TRBJ2-5
D: .

DNA: TGTGCCAGCAGTTTATACTCAGATAACACTGAAGCTTTCTTT
CDR3: CASSLYSDNTEAFF
size: .
length: 14
V: TRBV27
J: TRBJ1-1
D: .

DNA: TGTGCCAGCAGTTTTAACAGGGTCGCTCGAGGCGAAAAACTGTTTTTT
CDR3: CASSFNRVARGEKLFF
size: .
length: 16
V: TRBV6-5
J: TRBJ1-4
D: .

DNA: TGTGCCAGCAGCTTTCGGGGCCTCCAAGAGACCCAGTACTTC
CDR3: CASSFRGLQETQYF
size: once
length: 14
V: TRBV7-2
J: TRBJ2-5
D: .

DNA: TGCGCCAGCAGCTTGAAATACACTAGCGGGTACACCTACGAGCAGTACTTC
CDR3: CASSLKYTSGYTYEQYF
size: .
length: 17
V: TRBV5-1
J: TRBJ2-7
D: TRBD2

DNA: TGTGCCAGCAGTACCCATACAGGGGGATCCACTGGCTACACCTTC
CDR3: CASSTHTGGSTGYTF
size: .
length: 15
V: TRBV28
J: TRBJ1-2
D: TRBD1

DNA: TGTGCCAGCATTGGGGACATTGCCCACTCTGGAAACACCATATATTTT
CDR3: CASIGDIAHSGNTIYF
size: .
length: 16
V: TRBV28
J: TRBJ1-3
D: .

DNA: TGTGCCAGCAGCCGACAGGGGTCTTCCTACGAGCAGTACTTC
CDR3: CASSRQGSSYEQYF
size: .
length: 14
V: TRBV7-9
J: TRBJ2-7
D: TRBD1

DNA: TGTGCCAGCAACCGACAGGGGCTCTACAATGAGCAGTTCTTC
CDR3: CASNRQGLYNEQFF
size: .
length: 14
V: TRBV9
J: TRBJ2-1
D: TRBD1

DNA: TGCGCCAGCAGGAGGGCCACAGATACGCAGTATTTT
CDR3: CASRRATDTQYF
size: .
length: 12
V: TRBV5-1
J: TRBJ2-3
D: .

DNA: TGTGCCAGCAGTTTGAAGGGAGTAGGGCAGCCCCAGCATTTT
CDR3: CASSLKGVGQPQHF
size: .
length: 14
V: TRBV28
J: TRBJ1-5
D: .

DNA: TGTGCCAGCAGCGATTTCGCGGGAGTCACAGATACGCAGTATTTT
CDR3: CASSDFAGVTDTQYF
size: .
length: 15
V: TRBV9
J: TRBJ2-3
D: TRBD2

DNA: TGTGCCATCAGTGAGGGACAGGTTTCGGCTCAGCCCCAGCATTTT
CDR3: CAISEGQVSAQPQHF
size: few
length: 15
V: TRBV10-3
J: TRBJ1-5
D: TRBD1

DNA: TGTGCCAGCCGGGGGGAGGGATCCTACGAGCAGTACTTC
CDR3: CASRGEGSYEQYF
size: .
length: 13
V: TRBV2
J: TRBJ2-7
D: TRBD2

DNA: TGTGCCTGGAGTGTCCTAACAGGGAACACTGAAGCTTTCTTT
CDR3: CAWSVLTGNTEAFF
size: few
length: 14
V: TRBV30
J: TRBJ1-1
D: .

DNA: TGTGCCAGCAGCTTGGGAGGGAACCCAGAGACCCAGTACTTC
CDR3: CASSLGGNPETQYF
size: .
length: 14
V: TRBV7-9
J: TRBJ2-5
D: TRBD2

DNA: TGTGCCAGCAGTGAATCCCCTAGCGGGAAATCCTACAATGAGCAGTTCTTC
CDR3: CASSESPSGKSYNEQFF
size: .
length: 17
V: TRBV2
J: TRBJ2-1
D: TRBD2

DNA: TGTGCCAGCAGTCCCGAGGGGGGGATCCCTGAAGCTTTCTTT
CDR3: CASSPEGGIPEAFF
size: .
length: 14
V: TRBV28
J: TRBJ1-1
D: .

DNA: TGTGCCAGCAGCTTGGGCCAGGGATTTGACACGCAGTATTTT
CDR3: CASSLGQGFDTQYF
size: .
length: 14
V: TRBV7-9
J: TRBJ2-3
D: .

DNA: TGTGCCAGCAGTCCTATTTTTATCCATTACGAGCAGTACTTC
CDR3: CASSPIFIHYEQYF
size: .
length: 14
V: TRBV28
J: TRBJ2-7
D: .

DNA: TGCGCCAGCAGCTTGGTCGTGAACACTGAAGCTTTCTTT
CDR3: CASSLVVNTEAFF
size: few
length: 13
V: TRBV5-1
J: TRBJ1-1
D: .

DNA: TGTGCCAGCAGCTTAAGTCTCGCTGCCACAGATACGCAGTATTTT
CDR3: CASSLSLAATDTQYF
size: .
length: 15
V: TRBV7-6
J: TRBJ2-3
D: .

DNA: TGTGCCAGCAGCCCCCACGCTAGGACAAACACAGATACGCAGTATTTT
CDR3: CASSPHARTNTDTQYF
size: .
length: 16
V: TRBV7-8
J: TRBJ2-3
D: .

DNA: TGCGCCAGCAGCTTAAATACAGGTGGAAACACCATATATTTT
CDR3: CASSLNTGGNTIYF
size: .
length: 14
V: TRBV5-1
J: TRBJ1-3
D: .

DNA: TGCGCCAGGAGGGACAGGGGTATGACTAATGAAAAACTGTTTTTT
CDR3: CARRDRGMTNEKLFF
size: .
length: 15
V: TRBV5-1
J: TRBJ1-4
D: TRBD1

DNA: TGTGCCAGCAGTGTAGGACCAGCAGGGAATGAGCAGTTCTTC
CDR3: CASSVGPAGNEQFF
size: .
length: 14
V: TRBV2
J: TRBJ2-1
D: .

DNA: TGTGCCAGCAGCTTAGGCACAGGGGGAGAGACCCAGTACTTC
CDR3: CASSLGTGGETQYF
size: .
length: 14
V: TRBV7-2
J: TRBJ2-5
D: TRBD1

DNA: TGTGCCAGCAGTTTATGGGGACAGGGGGCAGACTATGGCTACACCTTC
CDR3: CASSLWGQGADYGYTF
size: .
length: 16
V: TRBV28
J: TRBJ1-2
D: TRBD1

DNA: TGTGCCAGCAGTGAAACGGACATTAGCTACGAGCAGTACTTC
CDR3: CASSETDISYEQYF
size: .
length: 14
V: TRBV6-1
J: TRBJ2-7
D: .

DNA: TGTGCCAGCAGTGAAGCTCTGGGGGAAGGGGAGACCCAGTACTTC
CDR3: CASSEALGEGETQYF
size: .
length: 15
V: TRBV2
J: TRBJ2-5
D: .

DNA: TGTGCCAGCATGGGACTCTACGAGCAGTACTTC
CDR3: CASMGLYEQYF
size: few
length: 11
V: TRBV28
J: TRBJ2-7
D: .

DNA: TGTGCCAGCAGCTTAGGGGCTAGCGGGACGTACGAGCAGTACTTC
CDR3: CASSLGASGTYEQYF
size: .
length: 15
V: TRBV11-2
J: TRBJ2-7
D: TRBD2

DNA: TGTGCCAGCAGTGACCACACCACACGGACTAAGCAGTACTTC
CDR3: CASSDHTTRTKQYF
size: once
length: 14
V: TRBV6-5
J: TRBJ2-7
D: .

DNA: TGTGCCAGCAGCTTGAGTTCGACTAGCGGGAGTTACAATGAGCAGTTCTTC
CDR3: CASSLSSTSGSYNEQFF
size: .
length: 17
V: TRBV5-5
J: TRBJ2-1
D: TRBD2

DNA: TGCGCCAGCAGTGAGGATCACACGGATACGCAGTATTTT
CDR3: CASSEDHTDTQYF
size: once
length: 13
V: TRBV10-2
J: TRBJ2-3
D: .

DNA: TGTGCCACCAGCAGAGACTCCAGCGCAGAGACCCAGTACTTC
CDR3: CATSRDSSAETQYF
size: .
length: 14
V: TRBV15
J: TRBJ2-5
D: .